One and the same sample provided the 5 T cell receptor beta chains below, sequenced in a study of blood T cell repertoires in COVID-19. Sequencing used immunoSEQ multiplex PCR; TCRdb keeps in-frame clones, though not all of them. The sample lists approximately 130,000 clones, about 90% occurring once. Material for sequencing was peripheral blood. Receptor source: a woman between 45 and 60 years old who had recovered from COVID-19.

The rearrangement links TRBV30 to TRBJ2-1; unclear D gene. The CDR3 runs 12 residues. The V end lost 4 bases, the J end lost 0 bases, and 4 bases lay between the germline ends. Looked up from germline, CDR1 is GTSNPN and CDR2 is SVGIG (reference sequence). DNA for the CDR3: TGTGCCTGGACGAGCTCCTACAATGAGCAGTTCTTC. As protein: CAWTSSYNEQFF.

This chain connects TRBV20-1 to TRBJ1-1; TRBD1 matches at 7 bases. The CDR3 is 15 residues long. The trim removed 3 bases at V and 5 bases at J, leaving 12 bases unmatched. The germline V gene encodes CDR1 DFQATT and CDR2 SNEGSKA (reference sequence). The CDR3 DNA follows: TGCAGTGCTAGTAAGGGCAGGGGGACTGGGACTGAAGCTTTCTTT. This sequence encodes CSASKGRGTGTEAFF.

The chain links TRBV6-5 to TRBJ2-5; tentative D call: TRBD2 (6 bases). This CDR3 has 12 amino acids. V shed 10 bases and J shed 1 base, with 10 bases lying between them. Germline V gene data show CDR1 as MNHEY and CDR2 as SVGAGI. The CDR3 protein is CATAGLQETQYF. The CDR3 DNA sequence: TGTGCCACCGCGGGGCTCCAAGAGACCCAGTACTTC.

The chain links TRBV6-1 to TRBJ1-6; TRBD1 agrees at 9 bases. V lost 5 bases, J lost 5 bases, and 1 base stayed unmatched. The CDR3 runs 14 residues. Germline CDR1 is MNHNS and CDR2 is SASEGT. In DNA, the CDR3 is TGTGCCAGCAGTCGGACAGGGGATAATTCACCCCTCCACTTT. Its protein product is CASSRTGDNSPLHF.

This chain joins TRBV7-8 and TRBJ2-7; 14 bases fit TRBD2. The CDR3 has 15 residues. V shed 6 bases, J shed 1 base, and the junction held 2 bases outside the gene matches. From germline, CDR1 is SGHVS and CDR2 FQNEAQ. The CDR3 protein is CASSRLAGGSYEQYF. In DNA, the CDR3 is TGTGCCAGCAGTCGACTAGCGGGAGGGTCCTACGAGCAGTACTTC.